This T cell receptor (beta chain) originates from a study of breast tumors, draining lymph nodes, adjacent tissues. This clonotype was detected ten times or more. Its antigen is currently unknown. TCRdb independently ran MiXCR on the multiplex PCR reads; one entry per CDR3 protein. The sample has over 250,000 distinct CDR3 sequences, 30% seen once. Study-level results: Findings are consistent with lymph node origin and intratumoral expansion of most tumor T cells. Compared with lymph nodes, tumors were less diverse; compared with nontumor tissue, more. Luminal-like breast cancer showed significantly greater tumor-nontumor repertoire similarity than basal-like breast cancer did.

Samples came from axillary lymph nodes draining the breast cancer. The source material was axillary lymph node tissue. The TCR sequence derives from a female donor with breast cancer. Some clones in this sample may be carry-over from other donors' samples.

Here the CDR3 reads CASTQDRGKLFF. The CDR3 coding sequence is TGTGCCAGCACCCAAGATAGGGGAAAACTGTTTTTT. The chain is built from TRBV2 and TRBJ1-4; D might be TRBD1 (5 bases). Trimming took 7 bases from V and 10 from J, leaving 13 bases between them. This CDR3 spans 12 amino acids. Germline assignment: CDR1 SNHLY and CDR2 FYNNEI.